The text below deals with one TCR gamma chain. This clone was counted only a few times. What this receptor recognizes is not known. The protein given by TCRdb reflects a much larger clone and differs at residue 8 from this DNA's translation, likely from a read error; the protein shown is the DNA's translation. For TCR sequencing, genomic DNA was taken from peripheral blood mononuclear cells isolated from both patients and controls. The control group consisted of around 23 healthy adult blood donors (median age around 68 years; approximately twelve males and roughly eleven females) who were matched to the patients for age and sex. These data belong to a study of gamma delta lymphoproliferative disorders and STAT genes listed by TCRdb under 2018. General notes on the study: The LymphoTrack Dx TCRG Assay was used to build gamma-chain libraries from a minimum of 50 ng of genomic DNA. Delta-chain libraries followed the EuroClonality-NGS working group standard operating procedure, because no corresponding Invivoscribe delta assay was available. The study profiled TCR gamma and delta CDR3 repertoires by deep sequencing in Tgammadelta lymphoproliferative disease patients and healthy controls, within a larger immunophenotypic and STAT-mutation study. To confirm results, a couple of gamma-chain samples and every delta-chain sample were sequenced twice.

Overall study results and their limits: Almost every major gamma and delta clonotype in patients was public, meaning shared with at least one healthy donor, and only a couple of gamma clonotypes were private to disease. The authors pointed out that NGS specificity may be lower at low frequencies, so whether leukemic clones are public or private needs to be confirmed. When whole repertoires were clustered, gamma repertoires from patients grouped apart from those of healthy controls, but delta repertoires did not separate between the groups. Leukemic cells were skewed toward terminal effectors, whereas control T cells likely spanned varied maturation stages, a difference potentially limiting comparisons between patients and controls.

The CDR3 contains 14 residues, cysteine and phenylalanine counted. The CDR3 DNA has 42 bases and is translated from base 1. The germline V gene sets CDR1 to EGSTGY and CDR2 to YDSYTSSV. Clipping removes 4 bases from V and 4 bases from J, with 10 as the unmatched junction base count. In both library methods, multiplex PCR was carried out with primers targeting conserved V and J regions of the TCR genes. Amplicons were purified, pooled and sequenced on an Illumina MiSeq platform. In the authors' own workflow: V(D)J alignment, clonotype assembly and translation were done with MiXCR, while functionality assessment and CDR3 repertoire analyses were done with VDJtools. CDR3 was defined according to IMGT, and analyses were limited to productive sequences using functional genes, with ORF genes and pseudogenes excluded. A custom Python script searched for identical amino acid CDR3s of major clonotypes (frequency >=5%) across all patients and controls. A one-sided non-parametric Wilcoxon test was used to compare clonotype frequencies in patients versus controls. After TCRdb called clones again from the public reads with CATT, rows with identical DNA were merged. The V and J calls come from TCRdb's annotation, not from the publication. The sample table records 450 to 700 gamma-chain clones; roughly 27% of these occur just once. The ten largest clones add up to around 57% of the sample.

In this chain, TRGV4 is recombined with TRGJ1 or TRGJ2. TCRdb is silent on the J gene; assignment here came from matching the DNA to germline. This clonotype originated in a human donor in good health. Material for sequencing was blood. At the DNA level, the sequence is TGTGCCACCTGGGACCAACTTTCATATTATAAGAAACTCTTT. This yields the protein CATWDQLSYYKKLF.